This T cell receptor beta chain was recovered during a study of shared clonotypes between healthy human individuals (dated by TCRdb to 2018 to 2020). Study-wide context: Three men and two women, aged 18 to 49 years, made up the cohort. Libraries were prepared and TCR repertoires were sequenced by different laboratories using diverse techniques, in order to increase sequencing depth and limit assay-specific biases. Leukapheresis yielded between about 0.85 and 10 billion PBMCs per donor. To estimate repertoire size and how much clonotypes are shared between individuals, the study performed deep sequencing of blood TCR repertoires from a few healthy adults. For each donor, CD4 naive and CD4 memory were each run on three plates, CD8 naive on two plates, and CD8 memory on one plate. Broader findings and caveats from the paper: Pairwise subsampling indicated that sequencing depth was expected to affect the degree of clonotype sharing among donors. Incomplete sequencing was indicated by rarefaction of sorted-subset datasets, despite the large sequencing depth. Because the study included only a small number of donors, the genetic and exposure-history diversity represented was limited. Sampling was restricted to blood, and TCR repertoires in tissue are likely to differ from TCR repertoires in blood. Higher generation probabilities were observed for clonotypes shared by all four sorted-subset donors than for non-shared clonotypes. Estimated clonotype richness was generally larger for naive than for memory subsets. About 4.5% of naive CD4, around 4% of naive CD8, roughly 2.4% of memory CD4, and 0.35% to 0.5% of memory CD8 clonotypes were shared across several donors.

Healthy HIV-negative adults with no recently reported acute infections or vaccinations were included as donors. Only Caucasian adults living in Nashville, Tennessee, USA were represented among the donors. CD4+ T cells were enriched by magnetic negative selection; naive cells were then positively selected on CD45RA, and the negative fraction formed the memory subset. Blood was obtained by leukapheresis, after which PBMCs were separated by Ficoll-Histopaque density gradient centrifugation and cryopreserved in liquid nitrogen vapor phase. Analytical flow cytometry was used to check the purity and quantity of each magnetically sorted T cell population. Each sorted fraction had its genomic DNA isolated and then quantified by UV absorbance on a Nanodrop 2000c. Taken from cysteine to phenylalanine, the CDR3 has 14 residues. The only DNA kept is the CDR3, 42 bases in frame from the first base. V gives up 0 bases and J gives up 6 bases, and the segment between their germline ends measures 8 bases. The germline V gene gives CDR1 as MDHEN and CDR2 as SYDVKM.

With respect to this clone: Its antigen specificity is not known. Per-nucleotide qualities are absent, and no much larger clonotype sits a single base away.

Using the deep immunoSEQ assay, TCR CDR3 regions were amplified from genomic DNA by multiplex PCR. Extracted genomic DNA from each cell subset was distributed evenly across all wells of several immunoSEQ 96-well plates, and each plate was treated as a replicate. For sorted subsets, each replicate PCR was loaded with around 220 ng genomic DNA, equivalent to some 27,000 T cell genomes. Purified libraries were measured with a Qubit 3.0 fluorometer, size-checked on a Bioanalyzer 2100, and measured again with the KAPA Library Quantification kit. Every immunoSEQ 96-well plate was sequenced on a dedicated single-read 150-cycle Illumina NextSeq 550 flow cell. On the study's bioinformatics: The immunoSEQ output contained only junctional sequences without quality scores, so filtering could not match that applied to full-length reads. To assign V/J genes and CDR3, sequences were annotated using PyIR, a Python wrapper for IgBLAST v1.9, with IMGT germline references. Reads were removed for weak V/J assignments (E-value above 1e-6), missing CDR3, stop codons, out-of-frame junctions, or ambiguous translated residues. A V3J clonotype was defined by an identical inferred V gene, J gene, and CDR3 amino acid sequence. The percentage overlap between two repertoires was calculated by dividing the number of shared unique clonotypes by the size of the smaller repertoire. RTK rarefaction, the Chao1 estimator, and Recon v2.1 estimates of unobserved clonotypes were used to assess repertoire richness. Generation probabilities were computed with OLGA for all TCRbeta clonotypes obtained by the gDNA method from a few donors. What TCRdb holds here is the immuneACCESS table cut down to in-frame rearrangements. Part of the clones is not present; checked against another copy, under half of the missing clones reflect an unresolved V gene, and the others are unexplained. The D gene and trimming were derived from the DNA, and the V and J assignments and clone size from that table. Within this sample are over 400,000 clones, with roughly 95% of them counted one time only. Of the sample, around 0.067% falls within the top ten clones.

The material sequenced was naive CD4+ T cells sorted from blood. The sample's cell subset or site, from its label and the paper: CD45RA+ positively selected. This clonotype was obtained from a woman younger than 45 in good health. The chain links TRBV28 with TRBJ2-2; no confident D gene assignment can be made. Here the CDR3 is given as CASSLWFLAGELFF. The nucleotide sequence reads TGTGCCAGCAGTTTATGGTTTCTCGCCGGGGAGCTGTTTTTT.